These 21 T cell receptor beta chains were sequenced from one sample in a study of OX40 agonist ivuxolimab in advanced cancers. The receptor library was made with the immunoSEQ multiplex PCR assay. TCRdb took over this immuneACCESS table, retaining in-frame rearrangements with V and J assigned. Such tables are incomplete; in checked studies, under half of the missing clones stem from an unresolved V gene, and the remainder is unexplained. The sample includes over 100,000 clones, with 90% observed a single time. The ten largest account for about 1% of the sample. Here the sequenced sample was CD4+ or CD8+ T cells sorted from blood, taken in a trial of the OX40 agonist ivuxolimab. The receptors derive from an adult with an advanced solid tumor such as melanoma, head and neck, liver or kidney cancer.

V is TRBV15 and J is TRBJ2-1; the match to TRBD1 covers 8 bases. Unmatched junction bases numbered 1, after V lost 3 bases and J lost 0 bases. This CDR3 contains 15 residues. Germline V CDR1 and CDR2: LNHNV, YYDKDF (reference sequence). The CDR3 protein is CATSSDRGSYNEQFF. CDR3 DNA: TGTGCCACCAGCAGTGACAGGGGCTCCTACAATGAGCAGTTCTTC. Combining the CDR3 with reference TRBV15 and TRBJ2-1 gives the whole variable domain DAMVIQNPRYQVTQFGKPVTLSCSQTLNHNVMYWYQQKSSQAPKLLFHYYDKDFNNEADTPDNFQSRRPNTSFCFLDIRSPGLGDTAMYLCATSSDRGSYNEQFFGPGTRLTVL.

The chain employs TRBV7-3 and TRBJ2-7; TRBD1 is a possible D gene (6 bases). Trimming took 1 base from V and 5 from J, leaving 9 bases between them. CDR1 is SGHTA, CDR2 FQGTGA, per germline. The CDR3 is 13 amino acids. Here the CDR3 DNA reads TGTGCCAGCAGCTTAAATCAGGGGAACGAGCAGTACTTC. Translated: CASSLNQGNEQYF.

This chain links TRBV10-1 with TRBJ2-7; D possibly corresponds to TRBD2 (5 bases). From germline, CDR1 is WNHNN and CDR2 SYGVQD (reference sequence). CDR3 length equals 13 residues. The V end was cut by 4 bases, the J end by 6 bases, with 13 bases between. This chain's CDR3 is CASSVALASEQYF. Written as DNA, the CDR3 is TGCGCCAGCAGTGTGGCCCTAGCCAGCGAGCAGTACTTC.

The chain uses TRBV7-8 and TRBJ2-7; maybe TRBD2 (5 bases). The ends were cut back, 4 bases at V and 0 bases at J, with 7 bases in the middle. This CDR3 has 13 amino acids. In germline, CDR1 is SGHVS, CDR2 FQNEAQ. The CDR3 reads CASSWRTSYEQYF. In DNA form, the CDR3 reads TGTGCCAGCAGCTGGAGGACCTCCTACGAGCAGTACTTC.

The chain has TRBV7-2 and TRBJ2-5, with 10 bases matching TRBD2. The ends lost 5 bases at V and 4 bases at J; junction bases unmatched: 10. Germline values: CDR1 SGHTA, CDR2 FQGNSA. The CDR3 totals 16 residues. The DNA of the CDR3 is TGTGCCAGCAGCCCCGGAACTAGCGGGATCTCAGAGACCCAGTACTTC. This translates into CASSPGTSGISETQYF. The variable domain in full, completed from reference TRBV7-2 and TRBJ2-5, reads GAGVSQSPSNKVTEKGKDVELRCDPISGHTALYWYRQSLGQGLEFLIYFQGNSAPDKSGLPSDRFSAERTGGSVSTLTIQRTQQEDSAVYLCASSPGTSGISETQYFGPGTRLLVL.

This chain uses TRBV5-8 with TRBJ1-1; D is perhaps TRBD1 (5 bases). The CDR3 loop spans 13 amino acids. Trimming cost V 3 bases and J 1 base, with 7 bases left between them. The germline V gene encodes CDR1 SGHTS and CDR2 YDEGEE. For the CDR3, the DNA is TGTGCCAGCAGCTCCCAGGGGAACACTGAAGCTTTCTTT. Its translation is CASSSQGNTEAFF.

The chain has TRBV2 and TRBJ1-1, with a weak D call TRBD1 (5 bases). The CDR3 spans 14 residues. The V end lost 5 bases, the J end lost 4 bases, and 14 bases lay between the germline ends. In germline, CDR1 is SNHLY, CDR2 FYNNEI. The CDR3 nucleotides read TGTGCCAGCAGTAGTACAGGTGGGAGCACTGAAGCTTTCTTT. Protein product: CASSSTGGSTEAFF.

This clone has just a few counts. The V call is TRBV9, the J call TRBJ1-2, with 9 nucleotides matching TRBD1. Germline CDR1 is SGDLS and CDR2 is YYNGEE. After removal of 2 bases from V and 4 bases from J, the junction contained 9 bases not matched to a gene. This CDR3 is built from 16 residues. DNA of the CDR3: TGTGCCAGCAGCGTCGGAGGACAGGGGAGTACCTATGGCTACACCTTC. Protein: CASSVGGQGSTYGYTF.

This chain links TRBV18 with TRBJ2-7; D gene ambiguous. Germline CDR1 KGHSH, CDR2 LQKENI. The germline V and J ends were trimmed by 0 bases and 6 bases, with 12 bases remaining between them. There are 14 residues in the CDR3. CDR3 in DNA: TGTGCCAGCTCACCACCACACAGCGTCGGCGAGCAGTACTTC. It encodes CASSPPHSVGEQYF.

The J gene is TRBJ2-2, the V gene TRBV19, with 8 positions matching TRBD1. V gave up 3 bases and J gave up 6 bases; unmatched junction bases: 3. This CDR3 is 14 amino acids long. Per the germline V gene, CDR1 is LNHDA and CDR2 is SQIVND (reference sequence). Here the CDR3 reads CASSIQGAPGELFF. The CDR3 region has the DNA TGTGCCAGTAGTATTCAGGGGGCCCCCGGGGAGCTGTTTTTT.

This chain connects TRBV5-8 to TRBJ1-5, with TRBD1 matching 9 bases. V lost 1 base to trimming and J lost 2 bases; unmatched junction nucleotides: 4. The CDR3 is 16 amino acids. Per germline, CDR1 SGHTS and CDR2 YDEGEE. CDR3 residues: CASSLRQGVGNQPQHF. Written as DNA, the CDR3 is TGTGCCAGCAGCTTGCGACAGGGGGTTGGCAATCAGCCCCAGCATTTT. The whole variable domain, filled in from reference TRBV5-8 and TRBJ1-5, reads EAGVTQSPTHLIKTRGQQATLRCSPISGHTSVYWYQQALGLGLQFLLWYDEGEERNRGNFPPRFSGRQFPNYSSELNVNALELEDSALYLCASSLRQGVGNQPQHFGDGTRLSIL.

The chain employs TRBV7-3 and TRBJ2-2; unclear D gene. The CDR3 extends over 16 amino acids. The V end was cut by 5 bases, the J end by 5 bases, with 18 bases between. Germline V gene data show CDR1 as SGHTA and CDR2 as FQGTGA. The CDR3 sequence: CASSLTGQFKTGELFF. CDR3 nucleotide sequence: TGTGCCAGCAGCCTTACGGGCCAATTTAAGACCGGGGAGCTGTTTTTT.

The J gene is TRBJ2-1, the V gene TRBV19; the match to TRBD1 covers 9 bases. The germline gives CDR1 LNHDA, CDR2 SQIVND (reference sequence). V shed 8 bases and J 3 bases; nucleotides not matched to a gene: 5. The CDR3 is made up of 14 amino acids. The CDR3: CASHSGQGYNEQFF. Here the CDR3 DNA reads TGTGCCAGTCACTCGGGACAGGGCTACAATGAGCAGTTCTTC.

V gene TRBV7-2 combines with J gene TRBJ1-4; D is uncertain. This CDR3 comprises 11 residues. CDR1 and CDR2 (germline): SGHTA, FQGNSA. V lost 2 bases and J 6 bases, leaving 1 base between the germline ends. The CDR3 sequence is CASSLHEKLFF. DNA of the CDR3: TGTGCCAGCAGCTTACATGAAAAACTGTTTTTT. Filled out from reference TRBV7-2 and TRBJ1-4, the complete variable domain reads GAGVSQSPSNKVTEKGKDVELRCDPISGHTALYWYRQSLGQGLEFLIYFQGNSAPDKSGLPSDRFSAERTGGSVSTLTIQRTQQEDSAVYLCASSLHEKLFFGSGTQLSVL.

The V and J genes are TRBV29-1 and TRBJ2-7, with 10 bases that match TRBD2. The CDR3 contains 12 residues. J was trimmed by 3 bases and V by 4 bases; bases with no gene match: 0. Germline values: CDR1 SQVTM, CDR2 ANQGSEA. In DNA form, the CDR3 reads TGCAGCGTTGTAGCGGGAGGCTACGAGCAGTACTTC. This gives the protein CSVVAGGYEQYF.

The J gene is TRBJ1-1, the V gene TRBV6-4; 8 bases line up with TRBD1. CDR3 length equals 13 residues. CDR1 and CDR2 (germline): MRHNA, SNTAGT. V lost 6 bases and J lost 4; bases outside the gene matches: 4. The CDR3 nucleotides read TGTGCCAGCAGATCCGACAGGGGCACTGAAGCTTTCTTT. Translated, it gives CASRSDRGTEAFF.

The chain uses TRBV12-5 and TRBJ2-5; 8 nucleotides line up with TRBD1. There are 12 residues in the CDR3. With V trimmed by 8 bases and J by 3 bases, 2 bases remained unmatched. Germline V lookup: CDR1 LGHNT, CDR2 FRNRAP. CDR3 sequence (DNA): TGTGCTAGTACAGGGGGAGAAGAGACCCAGTACTTC. Its translation: CASTGGEETQYF.

This clone was counted a single time. The rearrangement uses TRBV19 and TRBJ1-3; no clear D gene. Germline V gene lookup returns CDR1 LNHDA and CDR2 SQIVND (reference sequence). The length of the CDR3 is 17 residues. Trimming took off 6 bases at V and 7 bases at J, with 25 bases between the two ends. The CDR3 bases are TGTGCCAGTAGCACCGGGTCCGTAATTCTGAACTTGAACACCATATATTTT. Residues: CASSTGSVILNLNTIYF.

This clone was found once. V usage is TRBV7-3 and J usage is TRBJ2-1; D is ambiguous. V lost 3 bases and J 5 bases, leaving 8 bases between the germline ends. The CDR3 extends over 13 amino acids. CDR1 SGHTA and CDR2 FQGTGA come from the germline V gene. This CDR3 reads CASSLTVNNEQFF. CDR3 in DNA: TGTGCCAGCAGCTTGACCGTAAACAATGAGCAGTTCTTC.

This chain links TRBV5-6 with TRBJ1-1; unclear D gene. V dropped 4 bases and J dropped 1 base, with 8 bases sitting between them. The CDR3 is 13 residues long. Germline assignment: CDR1 SGHDT and CDR2 YYEEEE. The CDR3 DNA follows: TGTGCCAGCAGCCCCACAGAGAACACTGAAGCTTTCTTT. It codes for CASSPTENTEAFF.

Only one count was recorded for this clone. The chain joins TRBV18 to TRBJ1-2; D is unresolved. V lost 0 bases to trimming and J lost 5 bases, with 13 bases between them. The germline V gene has CDR1 KGHSH and CDR2 LQKENI. This CDR3 region has 15 residues. CDR3 residues: CASSPPASMGYGYTF. In DNA form, the CDR3 reads TGTGCCAGCTCACCACCGGCCAGCATGGGGTATGGCTACACCTTC.